These 18 T cell receptor beta chains share one sample of origin, sequenced in a study of cytomegalovirus exposure and HLA in healthy donors. PCR involved 60 Vbeta and 13 Jbeta primers. Assay used: immunoSEQ multiplex PCR; TCRdb lists only in-frame clones, some missing. The repertoire holds 190,000 or so clones, with approximately 83% as singletons. Sequencing was done on a sample of PBMCs. Receptor source: a boy between 2 and 15 years old in good health and CMV-seronegative.

The chain links TRBV5-1 to TRBJ1-1; D remains ambiguous. The CDR3 runs 15 residues. Germline-derived CDR1 and CDR2 are SGHRS and YFSETQ. Trimming left V 2 bases short and J 0 bases short, with 11 bases between. CDR3 amino acids: CASSFGAPMNTEAFF. In DNA, the CDR3 is TGCGCCAGCAGCTTTGGAGCACCAATGAACACTGAAGCTTTCTTT. The full variable domain, its missing parts supplied by reference TRBV5-1 and TRBJ1-1, is KAGVTQTPRYLIKTRGQQVTLSCSPISGHRSVSWYQQTPGQGLQFLFEYFSETQRNKGNFPGRFSGRQFSNSRSEMNVSTLELGDSALYLCASSFGAPMNTEAFFGQGTRLTVV.

This sequence joins TRBV5-1 and TRBJ2-3; D remains unclear. CDR3 length: 14 residues. The germline CDR1 and CDR2 sequences are SGHRS and YFSETQ. The V end was cut by 0 bases, the J end by 1 base, with 6 bases between. The CDR3 sequence: CASSLDIGTDTQYF. In nucleotides, the CDR3 is TGCGCCAGCAGCTTGGACATTGGCACAGATACGCAGTATTTT.

The gene calls are TRBV7-9 and TRBJ2-7; TRBD1 aligns across 8 bases. In germline, CDR1 is SEHNR, CDR2 FQNEAQ (reference sequence). The CDR3 runs 15 residues. J lost 2 bases, V lost 5 bases, and 8 bases had no gene match. CDR3 residues: CASSPGDRTTYEQYF. CDR3 bases: TGTGCCAGCAGCCCGGGGGACAGGACTACCTACGAGCAGTACTTC.

The chain couples TRBV19 to TRBJ2-2; 7 nucleotides line up with TRBD1. CDR1 LNHDA and CDR2 SQIVND come from the germline V gene (reference sequence). Losses at the gene ends were 2 bases for V and 2 bases for J; bases not matched to a gene: 5. CDR3 size: 16 residues. CDR3 in amino acids: CASSINRGSNTGELFF. CDR3 in DNA: TGTGCCAGTAGTATAAACAGGGGTTCTAACACCGGGGAGCTGTTTTTT.

CDR3 sequence (DNA): TGTGCCAGAAATACCGGGAACGAGCAGTACTTC. Amino acids: CARNTGNEQYF. The chain uses TRBV9 and TRBJ2-7; TRBD2 might be the D (5 bases). The germline V gene has CDR1 SGDLS and CDR2 YYNGEE. The CDR3 runs to 11 residues. V gave up 8 bases and J gave up 5 bases, with 11 bases separating them.

The CDR3 DNA reads as TGCGCCAGCAGCTCTATCAGCGGGAGCACAGATACGCAGTATTTT. Translation: CASSSISGSTDTQYF. V and J are TRBV5-1 and TRBJ2-3; perhaps TRBD2 as D (6 bases). Germline values: CDR1 SGHRS, CDR2 YFSETQ. V dropped 3 bases and J dropped 0 bases, with 11 bases sitting between them. The CDR3 consists of 15 residues.

The chain links TRBV11-2 to TRBJ2-1; D call uncertain. V gave up 3 bases and J gave up 4 bases, with 10 bases separating them. CDR3 length: 14 residues. Germline values: CDR1 SGHAT, CDR2 FQNNGV. The CDR3, as DNA: TGTGCCAGCAGCTTGCCTCCAGTTTACAATGAGCAGTTCTTC. Encoded protein: CASSLPPVYNEQFF.

The chain is built from TRBV9 and TRBJ2-2, with 7 bases lining up with TRBD2. V was clipped by 3 bases and J by 2 bases; unmatched bases: 4. Per germline, CDR1 SGDLS and CDR2 YYNGEE. The CDR3 sequence is 15 residues long. The CDR3 DNA reads TGTGCCAGCAGCGGAACTAGCGCCAACACCGGGGAGCTGTTTTTT. This codes for CASSGTSANTGELFF. The variable domain in full, with the rest retrieved from reference TRBV9 and TRBJ2-2, is DSGVTQTPKHLITATGQRVTLRCSPRSGDLSVYWYQQSLDQGLQFLIQYYNGEERAKGNILERFSAQQFPDLHSELNLSSLELGDSALYFCASSGTSANTGELFFGEGSRLTVL.

In regard to this clone: This same CDR3 is encoded by further DNA sequences in the sample. For the CDR3, the DNA is TGTGCCAGCAGCTTAGTTTTACAAGAGACCCAGTACTTC. Its translation is CASSLVLQETQYF. The V call is TRBV7-9, the J call TRBJ2-5; D ambiguous. The CDR3 sequence is 13 residues long. The V end was cut by 1 base, the J end by 2 bases, with 5 bases between. Germline values: CDR1 SEHNR, CDR2 FQNEAQ (reference sequence).

The chain joins TRBV5-4 to TRBJ2-3, with TRBD2 matching over 7 bases. This CDR3 comprises 15 residues. V lost 1 base, J lost 2 bases, and 4 bases stayed unmatched. Germline V lookup: CDR1 SGHNT, CDR2 YYREEE (reference sequence). For the CDR3, the DNA is TGTGCCAGCAGCTTGAGGGACTACCACACAGATACGCAGTATTTT. It codes for CASSLRDYHTDTQYF. Full variable domain (missing parts from reference TRBV5-4 and TRBJ2-3): ETGVTQSPTHLIKTRGQQVTLRCSSQSGHNTVSWYQQALGQGPQFIFQYYREEENGRGNFPPRFSGLQFPNYSSELNVNALELDDSALYLCASSLRDYHTDTQYFGPGTRLTVL.

The genes are TRBV2 and TRBJ2-3, with 7 bases matching TRBD1. V shed 8 bases, J shed 6 bases, and the junction held 17 bases outside the gene matches. In germline, CDR1 is SNHLY, CDR2 FYNNEI. This CDR3 contains 16 residues. The CDR3 is CASRADREPLADTQYF. The DNA of the CDR3 is TGTGCCAGCCGGGCCGACAGGGAACCTTTGGCCGATACGCAGTATTTT.

The chain joins TRBV27 to TRBJ1-1, with a possible D match to TRBD1 (5 bases). Germline assignment: CDR1 MNHEY and CDR2 SMNVEV (reference sequence). The CDR3 loop spans 11 amino acids. The germline V and J ends were trimmed by 3 bases and 11 bases, with 10 bases remaining between them. The CDR3 DNA is TGTGCCAGCAGTTTCGGGGGGGACGCTTTCTTT. Its translation is CASSFGGDAFF.

The genes are TRBV9 and TRBJ2-5; the D gene is possibly TRBD2 (6 bases). CDR3 length: 15 amino acids. The germline V gene has CDR1 SGDLS and CDR2 YYNGEE. V was cut by 4 bases and J by 7 bases, with 20 bases left in between. DNA of the CDR3: TGTGCCAGCAGCCCACGGGGGTGGGGGGTAGGGACCCAGTACTTC. Its protein is CASSPRGWGVGTQYF. The full variable domain, in which reference TRBV9 and TRBJ2-5 provide the parts outside the CDR3, is DSGVTQTPKHLITATGQRVTLRCSPRSGDLSVYWYQQSLDQGLQFLIQYYNGEERAKGNILERFSAQQFPDLHSELNLSSLELGDSALYFCASSPRGWGVGTQYFGPGTRLLVL.

The chain combines TRBV5-5 with TRBJ2-5, with D possibly TRBD2 on 5 matching bases. The CDR3 covers 16 residues. Germline V gives CDR1 SGHKS, CDR2 YYEKEE (reference sequence). V shed 2 bases and J shed 5 bases, with 19 bases lying between them. CDR3 residues: CASSFGVGSLGETQYF. The CDR3 nucleotides read TGTGCCAGCAGCTTCGGGGTGGGCAGCCTAGGGGAGACCCAGTACTTC.

The chain links TRBV28 to TRBJ1-1; D gene ambiguous. The CDR3 contains 16 residues. Germline V gives CDR1 MDHEN, CDR2 SYDVKM. V shed 3 bases and J shed 1 base, with 15 bases lying between them. The CDR3 here is CASSFNRGEKNTEAFF. The CDR3 DNA reads TGTGCCAGCAGTTTCAATCGCGGGGAAAAGAACACTGAAGCTTTCTTT. Complete variable domain (other parts from reference TRBV28 and TRBJ1-1): DVKVTQSSRYLVKRTGEKVFLECVQDMDHENMFWYRQDPGLGLRLIYFSYDVKMKEKGDIPEGYSVSREKKERFSLILESASTNQTSMYLCASSFNRGEKNTEAFFGQGTRLTVV.

This chain joins TRBV7-2 and TRBJ2-3, with TRBD2 identical over 10 bases. Germline V gene lookup returns CDR1 SGHTA and CDR2 FQGNSA. V lost 5 bases and J lost 4; bases outside the gene matches: 9. CDR3 size: 16 residues. The DNA for the CDR3 is TGTGCCAGCAGCGTTGGAGCGGGGGGGCGCGCAGATACGCAGTATTTT. As protein: CASSVGAGGRADTQYF. The full variable domain, completed using reference TRBV7-2 and TRBJ2-3, is GAGVSQSPSNKVTEKGKDVELRCDPISGHTALYWYRQSLGQGLEFLIYFQGNSAPDKSGLPSDRFSAERTGGSVSTLTIQRTQQEDSAVYLCASSVGAGGRADTQYFGPGTRLTVL.

The rearrangement uses TRBV6-6 and TRBJ1-2; possibly TRBD1 for D (6 bases). V lost 0 bases and J lost 4, with 15 bases in between. CDR1 is MNHNY and CDR2 is SVGAGI in the germline V gene (reference sequence). The CDR3 has 16 amino acids. This chain's CDR3 is CASSYSGRDNFYGYTF. In nucleotides, the CDR3 is TGTGCCAGCAGTTACTCGGGACGGGACAACTTCTATGGCTACACCTTC.

The sample holds a few counts of this clone. V and J are TRBV19 and TRBJ1-2, with TRBD1 matching 10 bases. Trimming cost V 6 bases and J 8 bases; bases outside gene matches: 9. Germline V gene sequence: CDR1 LNHDA, CDR2 SQIVND (reference sequence). The CDR3 length is 14 residues. CDR3 sequence: CASSSTGGLRGYTF. The CDR3 nucleotides are TGTGCCAGTAGCTCGACAGGGGGCCTAAGAGGCTACACCTTC.